The 22 T cell receptor beta chains given below trace back to one sample, sequenced in a study of Ad26.COV2.S vaccination and SARS-CoV-2 variants. Treatment described: around 19 received Ad26.COV2.S at low or high dose, single or two shots; five or six received placebo; per-sample allocation not given. Samples analyzed were those drawn on day 63 after the first vaccine or placebo injection. This table comes from immunoSEQ multiplex PCR, and its TCRdb copy is limited to in-frame clones, with some not included. The sample lists about 460,000 clones; 80% to 90% were seen once. Sample: peripheral blood, taken in a trial of Ad26.COV2.S vaccine versus placebo. These receptors were taken from a person aged 18 to 59 who received the Ad26.COV2.S COVID-19 vaccine or a placebo.

This clone was seen only a few times. The J gene is TRBJ2-7, the V gene TRBV27; 8 bases are a match to TRBD1. V dropped 4 bases and J dropped 0; count of bases not matched to a gene: 8. The germline CDR1 and CDR2 sequences are MNHEY and SMNVEV (reference sequence). The CDR3 consists of 16 residues. The CDR3 reads CASSSYRGMNSYEQYF. DNA for the CDR3: TGTGCCAGCAGTTCCTACAGGGGGATGAACTCCTACGAGCAGTACTTC.

The chain combines TRBV2 with TRBJ2-5; D not resolved. The CDR3 runs 13 residues. Germline assignment: CDR1 SNHLY and CDR2 FYNNEI. Trimming shortened V by 7 bases and J by 1 base, and 10 bases separated the two germline ends. Here the CDR3 DNA reads TGTGCCAGCAAGTTCCGTCCCCAAGAGACCCAGTACTTC. This translates into CASKFRPQETQYF.

As DNA, the CDR3 is TGCGCCAGCAGCCAACCTCAGGGGGCTCAGCCCCAGCATTTT. As protein: CASSQPQGAQPQHF. The V and J genes are TRBV4-1 and TRBJ1-5, with 8 bases aligning to TRBD1. Per germline, CDR1 MGHRA and CDR2 YSYEKL. V shed 2 bases and J 6 bases; nucleotides not matched to a gene: 3. There are 14 residues in the CDR3.

This clone was picked up one time. The chain has TRBV9 and TRBJ1-1; D unclear. This CDR3 contains 13 residues. The V end lost 4 bases, the J end lost 3 bases, and 10 bases lay between the germline ends. Germline CDR1 is SGDLS and CDR2 is YYNGEE. CDR3 in amino acids: CASSLLEYTEAFF. The CDR3 DNA is TGTGCCAGCAGCCTGCTTGAGTACACTGAAGCTTTCTTT.

The chain uses TRBV28 and TRBJ1-5, with D possibly matching TRBD1 (5 bases). CDR3 length equals 12 residues. Trimming stripped 7 bases from V and 6 bases from J, with 10 bases between. Germline CDR1 MDHEN, CDR2 SYDVKM. DNA of the CDR3: TGTGCCAGCAATCGTCAGGGTCAGCCCCAGCATTTT. Translation gives CASNRQGQPQHF.

The rearrangement joins TRBV6-5 to TRBJ1-6, with a possible D match to TRBD1 (6 bases). The CDR3 contains 15 residues. Germline V gives CDR1 MNHEY, CDR2 SVGAGI. V was pared by 0 bases and J by 9 bases, with 12 bases between. The CDR3 reads CASSYSSRGSSPLHF. The CDR3, as DNA: TGTGCCAGCAGTTACTCGTCCAGGGGCAGTTCACCCCTCCACTTT.

This chain connects TRBV30 to TRBJ1-5; no clear D. The CDR3 is made up of 12 amino acids. Germline CDR1 GTSNPN, CDR2 SVGIG (reference sequence). Trimming pared 1 base from V and 9 bases from J, leaving 10 bases between. CDR3 bases: TGTGCCTGGAGTGGCTTTCGTGGGCCCCAGCATTTT. Protein sequence: CAWSGFRGPQHF.

The V and J genes are TRBV2 and TRBJ1-1; D unclear. V was pared by 8 bases and J by 1 base, with 17 bases between. From germline, CDR1 is SNHLY and CDR2 FYNNEI. The CDR3 has 15 amino acids. Written as DNA, the CDR3 is TGTGCCAGCCCGAAGAGAGGCGAGGGGAACACTGAAGCTTTCTTT. The encoded protein is CASPKRGEGNTEAFF.

The chain recombines TRBV4-2 with TRBJ1-4; 9 nucleotides match TRBD1. Germline V gene sequence: CDR1 LGHNA, CDR2 YNFKEQ. J gave up 6 bases and V 1 base, and 3 bases lay outside the gene matches. The CDR3 is 15 amino acids. In nucleotides, the CDR3 is TGTGCCAGCAGCCAAGTACAGGGGGCTTATGAAAAACTGTTTTTT. Translation: CASSQVQGAYEKLFF.

V and J are TRBV4-3 and TRBJ1-1; D might be TRBD1 (5 bases). Germline-derived CDR1 and CDR2 are LGHNA and YSLEER. Between the trimmed V and J ends, which lost 4 bases and 4 bases, there was a span of 13 bases. The CDR3 length is 14 residues. This CDR3 reads CASSPKTGGTEAFF. Written as DNA, the CDR3 is TGCGCCAGCAGCCCGAAAACCGGGGGCACTGAAGCTTTCTTT.

This clone was seen only a few times. This chain links TRBV2 with TRBJ1-1, with D uncertain. The length of the CDR3 is 11 residues. V dropped 4 bases and J dropped 7 bases, with 7 bases sitting between them. CDR1 is SNHLY, CDR2 FYNNEI, per germline. The CDR3 DNA follows: TGTGCCAGCAGTGCCGATATTGAAGCTTTCTTT. This codes for CASSADIEAFF.

This sequence joins TRBV11-2 and TRBJ2-1; TRBD1 aligns across 8 bases. Germline V lookup: CDR1 SGHAT, CDR2 FQNNGV. There are 14 residues in the CDR3. J was trimmed by 5 bases and V by 5 bases; bases with no gene match: 5. CDR3 protein: CASSTQDRDNEQFF. Written as DNA, the CDR3 is TGTGCCAGCAGCACCCAGGACAGGGACAATGAGCAGTTCTTC.

The DNA for the CDR3 is TGTGCCAGCAGTATAGCCGCGGGGGGCCTCTACGAGCAGTACTTC. As protein: CASSIAAGGLYEQYF. V is TRBV9 and J is TRBJ2-7; 8 bases fit TRBD2. Germline V gene lookup returns CDR1 SGDLS and CDR2 YYNGEE. This CDR3 comprises 15 residues. J gave up 3 bases and V 5 bases, and 10 bases lay outside the gene matches.

The V gene is TRBV4-3, the J gene TRBJ1-2; D is unresolved. The CDR3 totals 15 residues. Looked up from germline, CDR1 is LGHNA and CDR2 is YSLEER. The V end lost 0 bases, the J end lost 0 bases, and 8 bases lay between the germline ends. CDR3 coding DNA: TGCGCCAGCAGCCAAGAAACCGTAGCTAACTATGGCTACACCTTC. This sequence encodes CASSQETVANYGYTF.

V is TRBV5-4 and J is TRBJ2-1, with D uncertain. The length of the CDR3 is 16 residues. CDR1 is SGHNT and CDR2 is YYREEE in the germline V gene (reference sequence). The ends were cut back, 0 bases at V and 0 bases at J, with 10 bases in the middle. The CDR3 sequence: CASSLGRLSSYNEQFF. The CDR3 DNA sequence: TGTGCCAGCAGCTTGGGTCGGCTTAGCTCCTACAATGAGCAGTTCTTC.

The rearrangement links TRBV15 to TRBJ2-2; 8 nucleotides align to TRBD2. Germline CDR1 is LNHNV and CDR2 is YYDKDF (reference sequence). The CDR3 is 16 residues long. V lost 1 base and J lost 1; bases outside the gene matches: 2. The CDR3 DNA is TGTGCCACCAGCAGAGGTGCGGGAGGGAACACCGGGGAGCTGTTTTTT. This translates into CATSRGAGGNTGELFF.

V usage is TRBV5-1 and J usage is TRBJ2-7; TRBD1 aligns across 7 bases. The CDR3 runs to 15 residues. CDR1 is SGHRS and CDR2 is YFSETQ in the germline V gene. V was pared by 3 bases and J by 4 bases, with 10 bases of the junction left unmatched. The CDR3 sequence: CASSSRQGSSYEQYF. The CDR3 DNA sequence: TGCGCCAGCAGCTCACGACAGGGTTCGTCGTACGAGCAGTACTTC.

This clone was counted a single time. The rearrangement uses TRBV6-5 and TRBJ1-1; D unclear. V was trimmed by 6 bases and J by 1 base, leaving 12 bases between them. The CDR3 length is 14 residues. Looked up from germline, CDR1 is MNHEY and CDR2 is SVGAGI. CDR3 in DNA: TGTGCCAGCAGCCCCGTTCAGTGGAACACTGAAGCTTTCTTT. Amino acids: CASSPVQWNTEAFF.

This chain links TRBV15 with TRBJ1-4; D perhaps matches TRBD1 (5 bases). There are 16 residues in the CDR3. Germline CDR1 is LNHNV and CDR2 is YYDKDF (reference sequence). V was clipped by 8 bases and J by 10 bases, with 26 bases between them. In DNA, the CDR3 is TGTGCCACCGGGTGGGAGTGGGGCCGAGAGGCAGGAAAACTGTTTTTT. Amino acid sequence: CATGWEWGREAGKLFF.

V gene TRBV12-3 or TRBV12-4 combines with J gene TRBJ2-4, with D hard to call. V lost 3 bases and J 6 bases, leaving 6 bases between the germline ends. The CDR3 is 12 amino acids. The CDR3 sequence is CASSFSVNIQYF. CDR3 coding DNA: TGTGCCAGCAGTTTCAGTGTAAACATTCAGTACTTC.

This chain links TRBV6-5 with TRBJ1-2; weak D call: TRBD1 (6 bases). This CDR3 has 13 residues. CDR1 is MNHEY and CDR2 is SVGAGI in the germline V gene. The V and J ends lost 2 bases and 2 bases respectively, with 6 bases between them. Written as DNA, the CDR3 is TGTGCCAGCAGTTACGGACAGAACTATGGCTACACCTTC. Protein sequence: CASSYGQNYGYTF.

The chain has TRBV18 and TRBJ1-5, with D unclear. Between the trimmed V and J ends, which lost 3 bases and 7 bases, there was a span of 13 bases. CDR1 is KGHSH, CDR2 LQKENI, per germline. The CDR3 sequence is 14 residues long. The CDR3 is CASSPLPEGQPQHF. The CDR3 DNA reads as TGTGCCAGCTCACCGCTTCCCGAGGGCCAGCCCCAGCATTTT.